These T cell receptor beta chains were read from a single sample in a study of blood T cells in healthy people across ages. TCRdb reanalysed the 5' RACE reads using MiXCR and keeps one entry per CDR3 protein. The sample lists about 1.6 million distinct CDR3 sequences, 30% to 40% occurring once. Material for sequencing was blood. Receptor source: a woman aged 30 to 39 in good health. Both conserved end residues are part of each CDR3. D genes are given only for firm matches. Where a row states a size, it is once, few, many or the class of an expanded clone; other rows omit it.

>TRBJ2-7|-|many|TRBV4-1
CASSQDEVSYEQYF
TGCGCCAGCAGCCAAGATGAAGTCTCCTACGAGCAGTACTTC
>TRBJ2-1|TRBD1|few|TRBV7-9
CASSGIDRGNHNEQFF
TGTGCCAGCAGCGGCATTGACAGGGGCAACCACAATGAGCAGTTCTTC
>TRBJ2-1|TRBD1|few|TRBV20-1
CSARGTGYEQFF
TGCAGTGCTAGGGGGACAGGGTATGAGCAGTTCTTC
>TRBJ2-3|TRBD2|few|TRBV27
CACSLLASGGVADTQYF
TGTGCCTGCAGTTTACTTGCTAGCGGGGGGGTCGCAGATACGCAGTATTTT
>TRBJ2-7|-|few|TRBV12-3/TRBV12-4
CASSLGTRTAEQYF
TGTGCCAGCAGTTTGGGGACACGTACCGCGGAGCAGTACTTC
>TRBJ1-5|TRBD1|-|TRBV6-2/TRBV6-3
CASSYATTGIGNQPQHF
TGTGCCAGCAGTTACGCGACGACAGGGATCGGCAATCAGCCCCAGCATTTT
>TRBJ1-2|-|few|TRBV4-1
CASSQDLQEVAYGYTF
TGCGCCAGCAGCCAAGATTTACAGGAGGTTGCCTATGGCTACACCTTC
>TRBJ2-3|-|-|TRBV7-3
CASSLQGGAGTDTQYF
TGTGCCAGCAGCTTACAGGGTGGCGCTGGTACAGATACGCAGTATTTT
>TRBJ1-1|-|few|TRBV6-2/TRBV6-3
CASSYSGSSTEAFF
TGTGCCAGCAGTTACTCGGGCAGCTCCACTGAAGCTTTCTTT
>TRBJ2-1|-|-|TRBV7-2
CASNLAGVSYNEQFF
TGTGCCAGCAACTTAGCAGGGGTGTCTTACAATGAGCAGTTCTTC
>TRBJ2-1|-|-|TRBV27
CASSLFLSHEQFF
TGTGCCAGCAGTTTATTTCTTAGCCATGAGCAGTTCTTC
>TRBJ2-1|-|-|TRBV7-2
CASSLVGTPFAEQFF
TGTGCCAGCAGCTTAGTTGGGACGCCTTTTGCTGAGCAGTTCTTC
>TRBJ1-1|-|few|TRBV6-1
CASSATLGGTEAFF
TGTGCCAGCAGTGCGACCCTAGGGGGCACTGAAGCTTTCTTT
>TRBJ2-5|TRBD2|-|TRBV30
CACHLRGELQETQYF
TGTGCCTGCCATCTTCGGGGGGAATTACAAGAGACCCAGTACTTC
>TRBJ2-7|-|-|TRBV11-2
CASSLGPLWGDAYYEQYF
TGTGCCAGCAGCTTAGGACCCCTTTGGGGGGACGCGTACTACGAGCAGTACTTC
>TRBJ2-7|TRBD2|few|TRBV15
CATSNGRAWDEQYF
TGTGCCACCAGTAACGGGAGGGCCTGGGACGAGCAGTACTTC
>TRBJ1-2|TRBD1|few|TRBV6-5
CASSWDRGTSYGYTF
TGTGCCAGCAGTTGGGACAGGGGCACTTCCTATGGCTACACCTTC
>TRBJ2-4|-|-|TRBV7-2
CASSWGRGILAKNIQYF
TGTGCCAGCAGCTGGGGGAGAGGGATCCTAGCCAAAAACATTCAGTACTTC
>TRBJ2-5|-|-|TRBV20-1
CSAGTNKRTQYF
TGCAGTGCCGGGACCAATAAGAGGACCCAGTACTTC
>TRBJ2-1|-|-|TRBV6-5
CGSGRGSSYNEQFF
TGTGGCAGTGGCCGAGGGAGTTCCTACAATGAGCAGTTCTTC
>TRBJ2-1|-|-|TRBV19
CASSMGWTEYNEQFF
TGTGCCAGTAGTATGGGATGGACGGAGTACAATGAGCAGTTCTTC
>TRBJ2-7|-|few|TRBV28
CASTSRTYEQYF
TGTGCCAGCACTTCGAGGACCTACGAGCAGTACTTC
>TRBJ2-5|TRBD2|-|TRBV20-1
CSATLLAGAQETQYF
TGCAGTGCTACACTACTAGCGGGGGCCCAAGAGACCCAGTATTTC
>TRBJ1-3|-|few|TRBV7-9
CASSLVVGAGNTIYF
TGTGCCAGCAGCTTAGTAGTCGGGGCCGGAAACACCATATATTTT
>TRBJ2-7|TRBD1|few|TRBV10-3
CAISGPGQGSYEQYF
TGTGCCATCAGTGGTCCGGGACAGGGTTCCTACGAGCAGTACTTC
>TRBJ1-2|-|few|TRBV12-3/TRBV12-4
CASSLGEVDYGYTF
TGTGCCAGCAGTCTAGGGGAGGTTGACTATGGCTACACCTTC
>TRBJ2-1|TRBD2|-|TRBV25-1
CASSGGLAGGWSYNGQFF
TGTGCCAGCAGCGGAGGACTAGCGGGAGGATGGTCCTACAATGGGCAGTTCTTC
>TRBJ2-5|-|few|TRBV5-1
CASSFGGWGAQETQYF
TGCGCCAGCAGCTTTGGGGGATGGGGGGCCCAAGAGACCCAGTACTTC